This T cell receptor beta chain was captured by sequencing in a study of CD8 T cells in Susac syndrome. Study in general: Sequencing included Susac syndrome patients, five or six of them with active disease and about eight in remission.

V was cut by 0 bases and J by 2 bases, with 5 bases left in between. The CDR3 totals 13 residues. The germline V gene has CDR1 SGHNT and CDR2 YYREEE (reference sequence). In the case of this clonotype: Its antigen is as yet unknown.

Study results and caveats: The CD4+ T cell repertoires, which came from Susac syndrome patients, showed no sign of clonal expansion.

Random hexamers were used to reverse transcribe about 0.45 to 1 ug of RNA. A single record per CDR3 protein comes from TCRdb applying MiXCR to the immunoSEQ multiplex PCR reads. The table has around 190,000 distinct CDR3 sequences, approximately 94% seen once. The chain has TRBV5-4 and TRBJ1-2; no firm D call. This TCR was sampled from a human donor with Susac syndrome. Sequencing was carried out using CD4+ T cells from PBMCs. CDR3 loop: CASSLVDNYGYTF. The CDR3 coding sequence is TGTGCCAGCAGCTTGGTTGACAACTATGGCTACACCTTC. Complete variable domain (other parts from reference TRBV5-4 and TRBJ1-2): ETGVTQSPTHLIKTRGQQVTLRCSSQSGHNTVSWYQQALGQGPQFIFQYYREEENGRGNFPPRFSGLQFPNYSSELNVNALELDDSALYLCASSLVDNYGYTFGSGTRLTVV.